This is a list of T cell receptor beta chains from one sample in a study of blood T cell repertoires in COVID-19. Clones were sequenced by immunoSEQ multiplex PCR, and TCRdb holds only the in-frame ones, with some missing. The sample comprises over 250,000 clones, 83% of which are singletons, and 8% to 10% rests with the top ten. The sample comprised peripheral blood. The receptors shown here come from a woman in her forties or fifties who had recovered from COVID-19. CDR3s include the opening cysteine and the closing phenylalanine or tryptophan. A D gene is named only where the DNA matches it firmly. Clone size is given for some rows only: seen once, a few or many times, or a class if the clone is expanded.

cdr3_nt,cdr3_aa,clone_size,j_call,v_call,d_call
TGTGCCAGCAGCCAAGTTATGTTAGGGGGATCTGAAGCTTTCTTT,CASSQVMLGGSEAFF,NA,TRBJ1-1,TRBV3-1/TRBV3-2,NA
TGTGCCAGTAGTGCGGGGGGTAACACCGGGGAGCTGTTTTTT,CASSAGGNTGELFF,NA,TRBJ2-2,TRBV19,TRBD2
TGTGCCAGCAGCCAGGACAGGAGCTATAGGGGTGGCACTGAAGCTTTCTTT,CASSQDRSYRGGTEAFF,NA,TRBJ1-1,TRBV3-1/TRBV3-2,TRBD1
TGTGCCAGCAGTTCTCTACTGAGCGGGAGGACGCTCGGGGAGCTGTTTTTT,CASSSLLSGRTLGELFF,NA,TRBJ2-2,TRBV28,TRBD2
TGTGCCAGCAGTTACTCACAGCACCTTGAAGCTTTCTTT,CASSYSQHLEAFF,NA,TRBJ1-1,TRBV6-5,NA
TGCAGCGTTGAAGCTACGGGACAGCACTCCTACGAGCAGTACTTC,CSVEATGQHSYEQYF,NA,TRBJ2-7,TRBV29-1,TRBD1
TGCGCCAGCAGCCAAGATCAGACGGGGTCCTACGAGCAGTACTTC,CASSQDQTGSYEQYF,NA,TRBJ2-7,TRBV4-3,NA
TGTGCCAGCAGCTTAGCGCGGGGAGGGATTGCAACTAATGAAAAACTGTTTTTT,CASSLARGGIATNEKLFF,NA,TRBJ1-4,TRBV7-8,NA
TGTGCCAGCAGCGACCCCGGACAGATACAGTTCTTC,CASSDPGQIQFF,NA,TRBJ2-1,TRBV6-2/TRBV6-3,NA
TGTGCCAGCAGTTTGGGGACAGGGAACATTCAGTACTTC,CASSLGTGNIQYF,NA,TRBJ2-4,TRBV27,TRBD1
TGTGCCAGCAACCCGGGACAGGGGAATTTCGAGAGATATGGCTACACCTTC,CASNPGQGNFERYGYTF,NA,TRBJ1-2,TRBV7-8,TRBD1
TGTGCCTCAGATGAGCAGTTCTTC,CASDEQFF,few,TRBJ2-1,TRBV30,NA
TGTGCCAGCAGCTTAACTAGCGGGAGGGAAGGCGGGGAGCTGTTTTTT,CASSLTSGREGGELFF,NA,TRBJ2-2,TRBV11-2,TRBD2
TGTGCCAGCAGCCAGACAGGGAGCTCCTACAATGAGCAGTTCTTC,CASSQTGSSYNEQFF,once,TRBJ2-1,TRBV7-2,TRBD1
TGTGCCAGCAGTGAATTGACAGGTCAAGCTTTCTTT,CASSELTGQAFF,NA,TRBJ1-1,TRBV25-1,NA
TGTGCCATCGGCACTAGCGGGAACAATGAGCAGTTCTTC,CAIGTSGNNEQFF,NA,TRBJ2-1,TRBV10-3,TRBD2
TGTGCCTGGACAGGGGGTGAGACCCAGTACTTC,CAWTGGETQYF,NA,TRBJ2-5,TRBV30,TRBD1
TGTGCCAGCAGCTTGCTGGCAGACAATGAGCAGTTCTTC,CASSLLADNEQFF,once,TRBJ2-1,TRBV7-3,NA
TGCAGCGGGGACCTAACGGGAGGGAATGAGCAGTTCTTC,CSGDLTGGNEQFF,NA,TRBJ2-1,TRBV29-1,TRBD2
TGTGCCAGCTCCCACAGACAGGGCCAGAGCAATCAGCCCCAGCATTTT,CASSHRQGQSNQPQHF,NA,TRBJ1-5,TRBV18,TRBD1
TGTGCCAGCACAACGGGGACTACTAGCGAGCAGTACTTC,CASTTGTTSEQYF,NA,TRBJ2-7,TRBV7-2,TRBD2
TGCGCCAGCAGCAGGGAGGAGAACACTGAAGCTTTCTTT,CASSREENTEAFF,NA,TRBJ1-1,TRBV5-1,NA
TGTGCCATCAGTGATGTAGGTAGAGGGCAGGGGGACTACGAGCAGTACTTC,CAISDVGRGQGDYEQYF,NA,TRBJ2-7,TRBV10-3,TRBD1
TGTGCCAGCAGCGTACCGGGACAGGGGAGTCACGAGCAGTACTTC,CASSVPGQGSHEQYF,NA,TRBJ2-7,TRBV9,TRBD1
TGTGCCAGCAGTTTAGAGGTTAGCTCTGGAAACACCATATATTTT,CASSLEVSSGNTIYF,NA,TRBJ1-3,TRBV28,NA
TGCGCCAGCAGGGGACAGGGTACTTACGAGCAGTACTTC,CASRGQGTYEQYF,NA,TRBJ2-7,TRBV5-1,TRBD1
TGTGCCAGTAGTGGCGACAGGGGGCTAGGTGAGCAGTTCTTC,CASSGDRGLGEQFF,few,TRBJ2-1,TRBV19,TRBD1
TGTGCCATAACCGGGACAGGGAGGAGAAGGAGCAATCAGCCCCAGCATTTT,CAITGTGRRRSNQPQHF,NA,TRBJ1-5,TRBV28,TRBD1
TGTGCCATCAGTGCAACAGGGGCCACTCAGCCCCAGCATTTT,CAISATGATQPQHF,NA,TRBJ1-5,TRBV10-3,TRBD1
TGTGCCAGCAGGGAGGGGCAGGGGGGAAAAAATGAGCAGTTCTTC,CASREGQGGKNEQFF,NA,TRBJ2-1,TRBV6-6,NA
TGTGCCAGCAGAAACCGTCCCTGGGCGGATACGCAGTATTTT,CASRNRPWADTQYF,NA,TRBJ2-3,TRBV6-5,NA
TGTGCCAGCAGTTCTGCCCAGGCCGGGAGGGGCAATGAGCAGTTCTTC,CASSSAQAGRGNEQFF,NA,TRBJ2-1,TRBV28,TRBD2
TGTGCCAGCAGTTACTCCCTAGCGGGAGGCCAAGAGACCCAGTACTTC,CASSYSLAGGQETQYF,NA,TRBJ2-5,TRBV6-2/TRBV6-3,TRBD2
TGTGCCAGCAGTCAACAGGGGGCCCACACCGGGGAGCTGTTTTTT,CASSQQGAHTGELFF,NA,TRBJ2-2,TRBV6-2/TRBV6-3,TRBD1
TGTGCCAGCAGTTACTCGACAGCTGATGGCTACACCTTC,CASSYSTADGYTF,NA,TRBJ1-2,TRBV6-6,NA
TGCGCCAGCAGCCAAGATACCGGGTTGCAGCCCCAGCATTTT,CASSQDTGLQPQHF,many,TRBJ1-5,TRBV4-1,NA
TGTGCCAGCAGCTTGGGGGCCGGGGTGTTCTTC,CASSLGAGVFF,once,TRBJ2-1,TRBV7-9,NA
TGTGCCAGCAGTTTATCGGCTAGCGGGGTCTGGTACAATGAGCAGTTCTTC,CASSLSASGVWYNEQFF,NA,TRBJ2-1,TRBV27,TRBD2
TGTGCCAGCAGTGAACCCGGACAAACCAATCAGCCCCAGCATTTT,CASSEPGQTNQPQHF,NA,TRBJ1-5,TRBV25-1,NA
TGTGCCTGGAGTCCCCAGGGGGCTACTAATGAAAAACTGTTTTTT,CAWSPQGATNEKLFF,few,TRBJ1-4,TRBV30,TRBD1
TGTGCCAGCAGTTTCGACAGTGACTCGGTTCTGTTTTTT,CASSFDSDSVLFF,NA,TRBJ1-4,TRBV12-3/TRBV12-4,NA
TGTGCCAGCAGCGTAGGCCAGGGGGCGCTTGGGGCCAACGTCCTGACTTTC,CASSVGQGALGANVLTF,NA,TRBJ2-6,TRBV9,TRBD1
TGTGCCAGCAGCCCCGGACTAGCGGGAGAGCAGTACTTC,CASSPGLAGEQYF,few,TRBJ2-7,TRBV7-7,TRBD2
TGCGCCAGCAGCCAAGTCGGTAACAATGAGCAGTTCTTC,CASSQVGNNEQFF,once,TRBJ2-1,TRBV4-1,NA
TGTGCCAGCAGCCAATCTCCCGGGGAGACCCAGTACTTC,CASSQSPGETQYF,NA,TRBJ2-5,TRBV4-2,NA
TGTGCCAGCAGCTCCACAGGGGTTAGAACCGGGGAGCTGTTTTTT,CASSSTGVRTGELFF,once,TRBJ2-2,TRBV3-1/TRBV3-2,TRBD1
TGTGCCAGTAGTCTCATGGGGACTTCAGGGGAGCTGTTTTTT,CASSLMGTSGELFF,NA,TRBJ2-2,TRBV19,NA
TGTGCCAGCAGCTCCCCCGGGACTAGCGGGCCCCTATACTTC,CASSSPGTSGPLYF,NA,TRBJ2-4,TRBV7-2,TRBD2
TGTGCCAGCAGTCCGGGATCACGAGGCAATCAGCCCCAGCATTTT,CASSPGSRGNQPQHF,NA,TRBJ1-5,TRBV6-5,NA
TGTGCCAGCAGCTTTGGACAGGGAGAAGAGACCCAGTACTTC,CASSFGQGEETQYF,NA,TRBJ2-5,TRBV7-2,TRBD1
TGTGCCAGCAGCTTGATTGGAGCGAACACTGAAGCTTTCTTT,CASSLIGANTEAFF,NA,TRBJ1-1,TRBV5-4,NA
TGTGCCAGCAGTTATGAAGCGAATACGCAGTATTTT,CASSYEANTQYF,NA,TRBJ2-3,TRBV6-6,NA
TGTGCCTCCCAGGGCGGGGACGGAAGCACAGATACGCAGTATTTT,CASQGGDGSTDTQYF,NA,TRBJ2-3,TRBV19,NA
TGTGCCAGCGGGACGACAGGGGCTAACTATGGCTACACCTTC,CASGTTGANYGYTF,once,TRBJ1-2,TRBV27,TRBD1